Reported below is one TCR beta chain. Its antigen is unknown. This entry comes from a study of CD8 T cells in ankylosing spondylitis. One entry per CDR3 protein results from TCRdb running MiXCR on the 5' RACE reads. This sample carries hundreds of thousands of distinct CDR3 sequences, more than 25% of them seen once, and the ten largest clones take over 0.8%. V was clipped by 2 bases and J by 0 bases, with 11 bases between them. Germline V gene data show CDR1 as SGHVS and CDR2 as FQNEAQ. This CDR3 is built from 16 residues. General study points: Among TCR beta sequences, a motif of several highly homologous variants appeared characteristic of ankylosing spondylitis blood. In the blood and synovial fluid of reactive arthritis, some motif variants had been previously reported.

The origin of this receptor is a male donor with ankylosing spondylitis. This rearrangement joins TRBV7-8 to TRBJ1-5; possible D gene TRBD1, 5 bases. Input material: blood, either unsorted or a sorted T cell fraction (not recorded which). The CDR3 DNA sequence: TGTGCCAGCAGCTTAACAGTAACAGGTAGCAATCAGCCCCAGCATTTT. This gives the protein CASSLTVTGSNQPQHF.